This T cell receptor (beta chain) was profiled in a study of shared clonotypes between healthy human individuals (dated by TCRdb to the early 2020s). Background on the whole study: A few men and two women, aged 18 to 49 years, made up the cohort. The study deeply sequenced blood TCR repertoires of five healthy adults to estimate repertoire size and the extent of clonotype sharing between individuals. For each donor, three plates each were used for CD4 naive and CD4 memory, two plates were used for CD8 naive, and one plate was used for CD8 memory. Per donor, leukapheresis produced somewhere between about 0.94 and 10 billion PBMCs. To increase sequencing depth and limit assay-specific biases, TCR repertoire library preparation and sequencing were carried out by different laboratories using diverse techniques. Study-level results and caveats: Naive subsets generally had larger estimated clonotype richness than memory subsets did. Higher generation probabilities were observed for clonotypes shared by all four sorted-subset donors than for non-shared clonotypes. Roughly 5.2% of naive CD4, around 3.6% of naive CD8, approximately 2.2% of memory CD4, and around 0.42% of memory CD8 clonotypes were shared across several donors. Incomplete sequencing was indicated by rarefaction of sorted-subset datasets, despite the large sequencing depth. Because the study included only a small number of donors, the genetic and exposure-history diversity represented was limited. Sampling was restricted to blood, and TCR repertoires in tissues likely differ from the TCR repertoires found in blood. Pairwise subsampling indicated that sequencing depth was expected to affect the degree of clonotype sharing among donors.

Using the deep immunoSEQ assay, multiplex PCR amplified TCR CDR3 regions from genomic DNA. Genomic DNA extracted from each cell subset was distributed evenly over all wells of several immunoSEQ 96-well plates, and each plate served as one replicate. For sorted subsets, about 220 ng of genomic DNA, equivalent to 25,000 to 35,000 T cell genomes, went into each replicate PCR. The purified libraries were quantified using a Qubit 3.0 fluorometer, sized with a Bioanalyzer 2100, and then quantified again using the KAPA Library Quantification kit. Each immunoSEQ 96-well plate was sequenced on its own single-read 150-cycle Illumina NextSeq 550 flow cell. The paper's processing steps were these. Because only junctional sequences without quality scores were contained in the immunoSEQ output, filtering matching that applied to full-length reads could not be performed. Sequences were annotated with PyIR, a Python wrapper for IgBLAST v1.9, and V/J genes and CDR3 were assigned using IMGT germline references. Any read was removed if the V/J assignment was weak (E-value above 1e-6), the CDR3 was missing, or the read contained stop codons, out-of-frame junctions, or ambiguous translated residues. A V3J clonotype was defined by an identical inferred V gene, J gene, and CDR3 amino acid sequence. Percentage overlap between repertoires was calculated by dividing the number of shared unique clonotypes by the size of the smaller repertoire. RTK rarefaction, the Chao1 estimator, and Recon v2.1 estimates of unobserved clonotypes were used to assess repertoire richness. OLGA was used to compute generation probabilities for all TCRbeta clonotypes that the gDNA method yielded from a handful of donors. Entries here come from immuneACCESS through TCRdb and include only in-frame sequences with V and J called. Some clones fail to appear in such tables; in the studies checked, an unresolved V gene covers under half of the shortfall, and the cause of the remainder is unknown. The V and J calls and the clone size are those of that table, but D and trimming were determined from the DNA. The table for this sample lists around 1.4 million clones; less than 99% of them were counted only once. Roughly 0.36% of the sample comes from the top ten.

Donors were healthy HIV-negative adults with no recently reported acute infections or vaccinations. Every donor was a Caucasian adult residing in Nashville, Tennessee, USA. CD4+ T cells were enriched through magnetic negative selection, after which naive cells were positively selected on CD45RA and the remaining negative fraction served as the memory subset. Blood was collected by leukapheresis, and PBMCs were isolated by Ficoll-Histopaque density gradient centrifugation and then cryopreserved in liquid nitrogen vapor phase. Analytical flow cytometry was used to check the purity and quantity of each magnetically sorted T cell population. Each sorted fraction had its genomic DNA isolated and then quantified by UV absorbance on a Nanodrop 2000c. Including cysteine and phenylalanine, the CDR3 has 13 amino acids. The DNA shown is the 39-base CDR3, in frame from base 1. V drops 5 bases and J drops 0 bases, leaving 7 bases in between. For CDR1 and CDR2, the germline V gene (reference sequence) lists MNHEY and SMNVEV.

Note on this clone: Its target antigen remains unknown. Base qualities are not provided; no much larger clone lies one nucleotide away. The sample carries other DNA sequences with the same CDR3.

The sequence was obtained from a man under 40 in good health. Sequencing was performed on naive CD4+ T cells sorted from blood. The cell subset or site tag for this specimen amounts to: CD45RA+ positively selected. The V gene is TRBV27 and the J gene is TRBJ1-1; the D gene is not confidently resolved. CDR3 loop: CASSPYMNTEAFF. In nucleotide form, the sequence is TGTGCCAGCAGTCCATACATGAACACTGAAGCTTTCTTT.